The table lists the clone carrying this T cell receptor beta chain with a few counts. Its antigen is unidentified. A second 7 to 11 cycle PCR used barcoded and J-beta primers. Template switching added a 12-random-nucleotide identifier to every cDNA molecule. Using its own MiXCR run on the 5' RACE reads, TCRdb lists one record per CDR3 protein. Counted here are roughly 1.7 million distinct CDR3 sequences, around 36% occurring once; the ten biggest clones make up 11%. This sample is drawn from a study of blood T cells in healthy people across ages. Study-wide findings and caveats: Considered underestimates were the diversity estimates obtained from one million T cells.

Every donor gave 8 to 10 milliliters of peripheral blood. Per sample, no less than 5 micrograms of total RNA were extracted. V lost 3 bases to trimming and J lost 3 bases, with 12 bases between them. Germline V gives CDR1 DFQATT, CDR2 SNEGSKA (reference sequence). The CDR3 runs to 14 residues. The sequenced material came from blood. The clonotype comes from a young woman in good health. The V call is TRBV20-1, the J call TRBJ2-1, with D tentatively TRBD1 (6 bases). This CDR3 is CSARSRGVYNEQFF. The CDR3, as DNA: TGCAGTGCTAGGAGCAGGGGTGTCTACAATGAGCAGTTCTTC.